The 30 T cell receptor beta chains below all came from one sample that was sequenced in a study of regulatory T cells in long-lasting Graves disease (dated by TCRdb to about 2021). The sample's time point label is to be understood as: persistent/refractory GD, antithyroid drugs over 5 years with positive TRAb. For both TCR sequencing and RNA sequencing, RNA was extracted from PBMCs in TRIzol. The library was made by multiplex PCR. The data were produced on an Illumina HiSeq 4000. To build TCR beta libraries, CDR3 regions were amplified by Arm-PCR using iRepertoire HTBI primers. TCRdb took the public reads, trimmed them with fastp at Q25, ran MiXCR for clone calling and kept in-frame beta chains. A single entry per CDR3 protein holds the most common genes and DNA from its merged rows. The sample yields 400,000 to 500,000 distinct CDR3 sequences; approximately 23% were counted once. The ten largest account for about an eighth of the sample.

This sample comprised peripheral blood mononuclear cells (PBMCs), obtained when the disease was refractory, from a patient treated with antithyroid drugs. These receptors came from a female donor with Graves disease.

The chain is built from TRBV3-1 and TRBJ1-1, with D perhaps TRBD1 (5 bases). Germline loops: CDR1 LGHDT, CDR2 YNNKEL (reference sequence). V lost 4 bases and J 5 bases, leaving 20 bases between the germline ends. The CDR3 length is 16 residues. The CDR3 here is CASSLTAGAGRTEAFF. The DNA of the CDR3 is TGTGCCAGCAGCCTCACGGCCGGGGCAGGGAGGACTGAAGCTTTCTTT.

This clonotype was recorded a few times. V usage is TRBV19 and J usage is TRBJ2-5; 11 positions match TRBD2. J lost 2 bases, V lost 4 bases, and 6 bases had no gene match. In germline, CDR1 is LNHDA, CDR2 SQIVND (reference sequence). The CDR3 covers 16 residues. CDR3 residues: CASSSRLAGQQETQYF. The CDR3, as DNA: TGTGCCAGTAGTAGTCGACTAGCGGGACAACAAGAGACCCAGTACTTC.

The gene calls are TRBV4-3 and TRBJ2-5; 10 bases match TRBD2. This CDR3 has 19 amino acids. Losses at the gene ends were 1 base for V and 0 bases for J; bases not matched to a gene: 11. Germline V gene sequence: CDR1 LGHNA, CDR2 YSLEER. In nucleotides, the CDR3 is TGCGCCAGCAGCCAAGTTTGGGGCGGACTAGCGGAATACCAAGAGACCCAGTACTTC. It codes for CASSQVWGGLAEYQETQYF.

The rearrangement joins TRBV10-3 to TRBJ2-3; maybe TRBD1 (6 bases). Trimming took off 0 bases at V and 5 bases at J, with 12 bases between the two ends. The germline V gene encodes CDR1 ENHRY and CDR2 SYGVKD. The CDR3 sequence is 15 residues long. The CDR3 DNA reads TGTGCCATCAGTGAGTCGCAGGGGATCGGAGATACGCAGTATTTT. Translation: CAISESQGIGDTQYF.

The chain has TRBV5-1 and TRBJ2-2; perhaps TRBD1 as D (6 bases). The germline V gene encodes CDR1 SGHRS and CDR2 YFSETQ. V lost 4 bases and J lost 6, with 10 bases in between. The CDR3 consists of 13 residues. DNA for the CDR3: TGCGCCAGCAGCGCAACAGGGCCCGGGGAGCTGTTTTTT. Translating gives CASSATGPGELFF.

The V gene is TRBV6-1, the J gene TRBJ2-7; 13 positions match TRBD2. This CDR3 is 14 amino acids long. V lost 6 bases, J lost 7 bases, and 6 bases stayed unmatched. Germline CDR1 and CDR2: MNHNS and SASEGT. In DNA form, the CDR3 reads TGTGCCAGCAGGGAACTAGCGGGAGGGGTTGAGCAGTACTTC. Its translation: CASRELAGGVEQYF.

This clonotype was seen at least ten times. The V call is TRBV6-5, the J call TRBJ1-1, with D unclear. CDR1 and CDR2 (germline): MNHEY, SVGAGI. The CDR3 extends over 14 amino acids. V was pared by 4 bases and J by 1 base, with 10 bases between. The CDR3 reads CASSFQASNTEAFF. CDR3 sequence (DNA): TGTGCCAGCAGTTTTCAGGCCTCGAACACTGAAGCTTTCTTT.

This clonotype came up a few times. The chain is built from TRBV10-3 and TRBJ1-1; D is ambiguous. The CDR3 contains 13 residues. V was cut by 0 bases and J by 3 bases, with 5 bases left in between. Germline V gives CDR1 ENHRY, CDR2 SYGVKD. CDR3 loop: CAISESVDTEAFF. CDR3 bases: TGTGCCATCAGTGAGTCAGTGGACACTGAAGCTTTCTTT.

This clonotype has just a few counts. This chain's CDR3 is CSARNSDGQVTYEQYF. As DNA, the CDR3 is TGCAGTGCTAGAAACTCGGACGGCCAGGTCACCTACGAGCAGTACTTC. The gene calls are TRBV20-1 and TRBJ2-7, with D unclear. Germline V gene lookup returns CDR1 DFQATT and CDR2 SNEGSKA (reference sequence). Trimming stripped 2 bases from V and 2 bases from J, with 19 bases between. The CDR3 length is 16 residues.

In this sample, this clonotype turned up many times. The V and J genes are TRBV11-2 and TRBJ2-7, with D perhaps assigned TRBD1 or TRBD2 (6 bases each). V gave up 5 bases and J gave up 6 bases, with 20 bases separating them. From germline, CDR1 is SGHAT and CDR2 FQNNGV. There are 15 residues in the CDR3. Here the CDR3 reads CASSAFSGARGEQYF. In DNA, the CDR3 is TGTGCCAGCAGCGCTTTCTCAGGGGCGCGGGGCGAGCAGTACTTC. The full variable domain, rest sourced from reference TRBV11-2 and TRBJ2-7, is EAGVAQSPRYKIIEKRQSVAFWCNPISGHATLYWYQQILGQGPKLLIQFQNNGVVDDSQLPKDRFSAERLKGVDSTLKIQPAKLEDSAVYLCASSAFSGARGEQYFGPGTRLTVT.

This chain connects TRBV7-2 to TRBJ2-2; 10 bases align to TRBD2. The germline V gene has CDR1 SGHTA and CDR2 FQGNSA. The CDR3 contains 16 residues. With 5 bases clipped from V and 5 bases from J, the junction kept 8 bases outside the gene matches. CDR3 DNA sequence: TGTGCCAGCAGCCGTCTTTCTAGCGGGGGAACCGGGGAGCTGTTTTTT. It codes for CASSRLSSGGTGELFF.

This clonotype was observed at least ten times. The chain carries TRBV2 and TRBJ1-1; tentative D call: TRBD1 (6 bases). V dropped 6 bases and J dropped 4 bases, with 12 bases sitting between them. The CDR3 runs to 13 residues. The V gene's germline CDR1 is SNHLY and CDR2 FYNNEI. Here the CDR3 reads CASSYRAGTEAFF. In DNA, the CDR3 is TGTGCCAGCAGCTACAGGGCTGGCACTGAAGCTTTCTTT.

This clonotype was observed many times. The chain joins TRBV7-6 to TRBJ1-2; TRBD1 might be the D (6 bases). There are 13 residues in the CDR3. CDR1 and CDR2 (germline): SGHVS, FNYEAQ. V was trimmed by 10 bases and J by 6 bases, leaving 18 bases between them. CDR3: CAIANPQGHGYTF. The CDR3 region has the DNA TGTGCCATCGCAAACCCACAGGGACATGGCTACACCTTC.

The rearrangement links TRBV7-2 to TRBJ2-7; a possible D gene is TRBD2 (6 bases). Per germline, CDR1 SGHTA and CDR2 FQGNSA. This CDR3 region has 18 residues. V was clipped by 1 base and J by 3 bases, with 22 bases between them. The DNA of the CDR3 is TGTGCCAGCAGCTTAGATGAAAGGTTGGGGGGAGGAGGCTACGAGCAGTACTTC. Its translation is CASSLDERLGGGGYEQYF.

The CDR3 DNA reads as TGCGCCAGCAGCGAAAACTGGACAGGTGGGTCAGCTTTCTTT. Protein: CASSENWTGGSAFF. The chain joins TRBV5-1 to TRBJ1-1; 7 bases map to TRBD1. V shed 4 bases, J shed 10 bases, and the junction held 13 bases outside the gene matches. This CDR3 is built from 14 residues. Per germline, CDR1 SGHRS and CDR2 YFSETQ.

There are many counts of this clonotype. The chain has TRBV2 and TRBJ2-2, with 8 bases matching TRBD1. There are 17 residues in the CDR3. V trimming: 4 bases; J trimming: 5 bases; junction bases outside the gene matches: 12. Per the germline V gene, CDR1 is SNHLY and CDR2 is FYNNEI. The CDR3 is CASSGPAGTGVTGELFF. Here the CDR3 DNA reads TGTGCCAGCAGTGGACCAGCCGGGACAGGCGTAACCGGGGAGCTGTTTTTT.

This clonotype has ten or more counts. This sequence joins TRBV7-2 and TRBJ2-7; D might be TRBD1 or TRBD2, each matching 5 bases. The germline V and J ends were trimmed by 1 base and 3 bases, with 13 bases remaining between them. The CDR3 totals 15 residues. Germline assignment: CDR1 SGHTA and CDR2 FQGNSA. The CDR3 bases are TGTGCCAGCAGCTTAGAGTTGGTGGGGGTCTACGAGCAGTACTTC. This encodes CASSLELVGVYEQYF.

This clonotype was counted between two and nine times. The chain employs TRBV7-9 and TRBJ1-6; D not certain. Trimming cost V 3 bases and J 2 bases, with 8 bases left between them. The CDR3 is 15 residues long. The germline gives CDR1 SEHNR, CDR2 FQNEAQ (reference sequence). In DNA form, the CDR3 reads TGTGCCAGCAGCTTTCTGGCGGCCTATAATTCACCCCTCCACTTT. Encoded protein: CASSFLAAYNSPLHF. The full variable domain, with the rest looked up from reference TRBV7-9 and TRBJ1-6, is DTGVSQNPRHKITKRGQNVTFRCDPISEHNRLYWYRQTLGQGPEFLTYFQNEAQLEKSRLLSDRFSAERPKGSFSTLEIQRTEQGDSAMYLCASSFLAAYNSPLHFGNGTRLTVT.

The gene calls are TRBV6-1 and TRBJ2-7; possibly TRBD2 for D (6 bases). The V end was cut by 6 bases, the J end by 0 bases, with 12 bases between. The germline gives CDR1 MNHNS, CDR2 SASEGT. There are 14 residues in the CDR3. The CDR3 spells CASRRLEASYEQYF. DNA of the CDR3: TGTGCCAGCAGACGACTAGAAGCCTCCTACGAGCAGTACTTC.

This clonotype has a count of ten or more. The rearrangement links TRBV6-5 to TRBJ2-7; 7 bases map to TRBD2. Trimming cost V 1 base and J 6 bases; bases outside gene matches: 0. CDR1 is MNHEY, CDR2 SVGAGI, per germline. The CDR3 covers 12 residues. CDR3 sequence: CASSYWGGEQYF. The CDR3 DNA reads TGTGCCAGCAGTTACTGGGGGGGCGAGCAGTACTTC.

This clonotype was seen ten or more times. This sequence joins TRBV28 and TRBJ2-7; D not resolved. This CDR3 has 12 residues. Trimming took off 2 bases at V and 6 bases at J, with 8 bases between the two ends. Per germline, CDR1 MDHEN and CDR2 SYDVKM. The CDR3, as DNA: TGTGCCAGCAGTTTAAAGGTGGGCGAGCAGTACTTC. Protein: CASSLKVGEQYF. Using reference TRBV28 and TRBJ2-7 for the parts outside the CDR3, the full variable domain is DVKVTQSSRYLVKRTGEKVFLECVQDMDHENMFWYRQDPGLGLRLIYFSYDVKMKEKGDIPEGYSVSREKKERFSLILESASTNQTSMYLCASSLKVGEQYFGPGTRLTVT.

V gene TRBV20-1 combines with J gene TRBJ2-1, with D perhaps TRBD1 (6 bases). This CDR3 contains 15 residues. Looked up from germline, CDR1 is DFQATT and CDR2 is SNEGSKA (reference sequence). Trimming took 5 bases from V and 2 from J, leaving 16 bases between them. The CDR3 sequence is CSAHRQGSAYNEQFF. The CDR3 bases are TGCAGTGCTCACAGGCAGGGGTCGGCCTACAATGAGCAGTTCTTC.

This rearrangement joins TRBV12-3 or TRBV12-4 to TRBJ2-7; no definite D call. V lost 2 bases, J lost 7 bases, and 12 bases lay in between. This CDR3 comprises 13 residues. The DNA for the CDR3 is TGTGCCAGCAGTTTACTGGACCCTAGAGAGCAGTACTTC. Its protein product is CASSLLDPREQYF.

This clonotype was counted ten times or more. The rearrangement joins TRBV28 to TRBJ1-4, with 8 nucleotides matching TRBD1. CDR3 size: 16 residues. Looked up from germline, CDR1 is MDHEN and CDR2 is SYDVKM. The V gene end was trimmed by 5 bases and the J gene end by 8 bases; junction bases not matched to a gene: 13. CDR3 protein: CASSRTGITLSEKLFF. As DNA, the CDR3 is TGTGCCAGCAGTAGGACAGGGATTACCCTCAGCGAAAAACTGTTTTTT.

J is TRBJ2-5 and V is TRBV3-1; the D is unclear. The CDR3 contains 16 residues. CDR1 LGHDT and CDR2 YNNKEL come from the germline V gene (reference sequence). The ends were cut back, 4 bases at V and 4 bases at J, with 19 bases in the middle. The CDR3 DNA reads as TGTGCCAGCAGCCTCTCGACCGGTGTTCGGCGAGAGACCCAGTACTTC. Translating gives CASSLSTGVRRETQYF.

About this clonotype itself: A read error may account for a junction end that differs from germline. The CDR3 protein is CASRGGGSKFF. Here the CDR3 DNA reads TGTGCCAGCAGGGGAGGGGGGAGCAAGTTCTTC. The chain joins TRBV28 to TRBJ2-4; maybe TRBD2 (7 bases). Per the germline V gene, CDR1 is MDHEN and CDR2 is SYDVKM. CDR3 length: 11 amino acids.

Only a few counts were recorded for this clonotype. The V and J genes are TRBV7-8 and TRBJ2-5, with D possibly TRBD1 on 6 matching bases. Germline assignment: CDR1 SGHVS and CDR2 FQNEAQ. The CDR3 totals 13 residues. V lost 5 bases and J lost 5, with 12 bases in between. This CDR3 is CASSPRTAETQYF. The CDR3 DNA sequence: TGTGCCAGCAGCCCGAGGACAGCCGAGACCCAGTACTTC.

Points on this clonotype: This may arise from a read error, as a much more abundant clone is one base away. The rearrangement uses TRBV7-9 and TRBJ2-5; D may be TRBD2 (5 bases). CDR3 length: 15 residues. Germline V lookup: CDR1 SEHNR, CDR2 FQNEAQ (reference sequence). The CDR3 sequence is CACSLALSGGETQYF. The CDR3 bases are TGTGCCTGCAGCTTAGCACTATCCGGCGGGGAGACCCAGTACTTC.

This sequence joins TRBV6-2 or TRBV6-3 and TRBJ2-7; possibly TRBD1 for D (6 bases). In germline, CDR1 is MNHEY, CDR2 SVGEGT. The CDR3 is 16 amino acids. The V gene lost 6 bases and the J gene lost 2 bases, with 20 bases spanning the gap. This chain's CDR3 is CASRPAGAPLAYEQYF. DNA for the CDR3: TGTGCCAGCAGACCTGCAGGGGCCCCTTTGGCCTACGAGCAGTACTTC.

Only a few counts were recorded for this clonotype. The V and J genes are TRBV7-3 and TRBJ2-1; TRBD2 matches at 13 bases. Trimming took 0 bases from V and 7 from J; bases not matched to a gene: 6. Germline loops: CDR1 SGHTA, CDR2 FQGTGA. This CDR3 has 17 amino acids. Here the CDR3 reads CASSLTPGLAGRNEQFF. CDR3 sequence (DNA): TGTGCCAGCAGCTTAACTCCGGGACTAGCGGGAAGGAATGAGCAGTTCTTC. Drawing the rest from reference TRBV7-3 and TRBJ2-1, the complete variable domain is GAGVSQTPSNKVTEKGKYVELRCDPISGHTALYWYRQSLGQGPEFLIYFQGTGAADDSGLPNDRFFAVRPEGSVSTLKIQRTERGDSAVYLCASSLTPGLAGRNEQFFGPGTRLTVL.